This T cell receptor (beta chain) was identified during a study of PD-1 blockade in classical Hodgkin lymphoma. V gave up 0 bases and J gave up 7 bases, with 13 bases separating them. Germline assignment: CDR1 SGDLS and CDR2 YYNGEE. This CDR3 contains 14 residues. Every patient experienced relapse after autologous stem cell transplantation, and brentuximab vedotin exposure varied. As regards this clone: Its antigen remains unknown.

Data came from immunoSEQ multiplex PCR; TCRdb stores just in-frame clones and leaves some out. The sample lists about 46,000 clones; over 60% were seen once. General study findings and limits: The study found that TCR diversity rose significantly by C4D1 in CD4+ but not CD8+ cells. Baseline TCR diversity was reportedly lower in newly diagnosed patients than in healthy donors. It was reported as lower still in relapsed/refractory patients. Complete responders started with a diversity level that resembled newly diagnosed patients at baseline.

The sequence was obtained from a human donor with classical Hodgkin lymphoma. Sequencing was performed on peripheral blood mononuclear cells (PBMCs), taken before the second cycle of nivolumab. The chain links TRBV9 to TRBJ1-2; unclear D gene. The CDR3 region has the DNA TGTGCCAGCAGCGTAGCCCCCGGCGACGGTGGCTACACCTTC. Protein sequence: CASSVAPGDGGYTF.